This TCR beta chain was captured by sequencing in a study of blood T cell repertoires in COVID-19. On the study more broadly: Samples of COVID-19 (acute and convalescent) were obtained from the United States, Italy and Spain.

The assay was immunoSEQ multiplex PCR, and TCRdb's table has in-frame clones only and misses some. The sample has approximately 240,000 clones, around four fifths seen once. The CDR3 extends over 17 amino acids. Trimming at V came to 0 bases and at J to 0 bases, leaving 3 bases not matched to a gene. The V gene's germline CDR1 is SGDLS and CDR2 YYNGEE. The sequence derives from an elderly woman with active or convalescent COVID-19. The specimen sequenced was peripheral blood. The chain joins TRBV9 to TRBJ2-1; TRBD2 matches at 10 bases. Here the CDR3 reads CASSVGSGRPSYNEQFF. CDR3 sequence (DNA): TGTGCCAGCAGCGTAGGTAGCGGGAGGCCCTCCTACAATGAGCAGTTCTTC.